Listed here is a single T cell receptor beta chain. Negative isolation yielded CD4+ and CD8+ T cells, and FACS enriched TEMRA cells. These data come from a study of CD8 T cells in Susac syndrome. V was clipped by 2 bases and J by 5 bases, with 7 bases between them. Germline V CDR1 and CDR2: ENHRY, SYGVKD. CDR3 size: 13 residues. Random hexamers were used to reverse transcribe about 0.5 to 1 ug of RNA. One entry per CDR3 protein results from TCRdb running MiXCR on the immunoSEQ multiplex PCR reads. The repertoire holds about 110,000 distinct CDR3 sequences, with about 95% as singletons. The receptor was derived from a human donor in good health. The sequencing sample was made of CD4+ T cells from PBMCs. The rearrangement joins TRBV10-3 to TRBJ1-5; D perhaps matches TRBD1 (5 bases). The CDR3 spells CAISEDRDQPQHF. For the CDR3, the DNA is TGTGCCATCAGTGAGGACAGAGATCAGCCCCAGCATTTT.